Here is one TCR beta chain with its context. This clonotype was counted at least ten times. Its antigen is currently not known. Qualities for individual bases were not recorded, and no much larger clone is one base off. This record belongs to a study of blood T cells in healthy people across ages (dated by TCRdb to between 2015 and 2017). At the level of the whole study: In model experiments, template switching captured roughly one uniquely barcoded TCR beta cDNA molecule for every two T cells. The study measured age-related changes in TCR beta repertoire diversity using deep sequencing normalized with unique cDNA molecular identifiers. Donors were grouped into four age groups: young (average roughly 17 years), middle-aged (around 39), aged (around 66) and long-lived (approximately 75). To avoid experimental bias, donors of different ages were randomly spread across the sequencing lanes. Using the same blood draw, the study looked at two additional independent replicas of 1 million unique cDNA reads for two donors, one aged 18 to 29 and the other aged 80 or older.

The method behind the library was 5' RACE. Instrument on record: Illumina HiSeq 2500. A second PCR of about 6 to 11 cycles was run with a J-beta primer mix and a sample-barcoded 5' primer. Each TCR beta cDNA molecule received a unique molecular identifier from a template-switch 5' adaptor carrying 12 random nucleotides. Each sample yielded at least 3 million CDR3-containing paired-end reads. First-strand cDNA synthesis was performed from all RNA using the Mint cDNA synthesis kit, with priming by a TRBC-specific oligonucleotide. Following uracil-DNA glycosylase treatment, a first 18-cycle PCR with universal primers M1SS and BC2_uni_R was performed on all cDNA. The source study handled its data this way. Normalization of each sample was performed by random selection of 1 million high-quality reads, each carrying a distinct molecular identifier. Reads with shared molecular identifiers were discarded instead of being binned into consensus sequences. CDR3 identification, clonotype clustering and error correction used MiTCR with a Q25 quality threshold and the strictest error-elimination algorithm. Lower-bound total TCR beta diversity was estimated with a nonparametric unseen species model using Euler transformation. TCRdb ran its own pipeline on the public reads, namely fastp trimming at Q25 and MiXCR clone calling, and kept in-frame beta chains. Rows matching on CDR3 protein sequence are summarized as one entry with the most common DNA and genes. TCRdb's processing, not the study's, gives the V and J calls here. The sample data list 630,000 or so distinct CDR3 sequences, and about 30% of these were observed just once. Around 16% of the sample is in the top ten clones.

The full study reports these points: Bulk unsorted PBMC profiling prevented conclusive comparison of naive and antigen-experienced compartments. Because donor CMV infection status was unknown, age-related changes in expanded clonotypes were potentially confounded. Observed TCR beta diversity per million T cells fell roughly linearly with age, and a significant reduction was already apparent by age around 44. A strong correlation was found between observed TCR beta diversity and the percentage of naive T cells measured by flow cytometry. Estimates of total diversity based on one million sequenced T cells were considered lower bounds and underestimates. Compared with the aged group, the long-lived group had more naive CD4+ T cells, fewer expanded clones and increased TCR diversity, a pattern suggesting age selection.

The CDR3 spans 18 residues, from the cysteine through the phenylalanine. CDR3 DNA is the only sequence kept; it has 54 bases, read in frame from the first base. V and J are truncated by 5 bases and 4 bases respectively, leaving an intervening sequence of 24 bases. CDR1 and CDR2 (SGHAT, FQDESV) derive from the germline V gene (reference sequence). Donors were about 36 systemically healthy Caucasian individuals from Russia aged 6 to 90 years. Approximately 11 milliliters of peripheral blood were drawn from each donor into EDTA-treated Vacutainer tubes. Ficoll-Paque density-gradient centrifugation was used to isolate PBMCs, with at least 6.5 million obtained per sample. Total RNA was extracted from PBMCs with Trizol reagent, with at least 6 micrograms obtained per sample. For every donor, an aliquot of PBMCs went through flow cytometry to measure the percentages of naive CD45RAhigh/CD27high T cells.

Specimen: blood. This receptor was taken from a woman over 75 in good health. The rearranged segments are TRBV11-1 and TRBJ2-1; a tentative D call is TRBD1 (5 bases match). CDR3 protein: CASSPKFRDSRPYNEQFF. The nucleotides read TGTGCCAGCAGCCCTAAATTTAGAGACAGCCGACCTTACAATGAGCAGTTCTTC.